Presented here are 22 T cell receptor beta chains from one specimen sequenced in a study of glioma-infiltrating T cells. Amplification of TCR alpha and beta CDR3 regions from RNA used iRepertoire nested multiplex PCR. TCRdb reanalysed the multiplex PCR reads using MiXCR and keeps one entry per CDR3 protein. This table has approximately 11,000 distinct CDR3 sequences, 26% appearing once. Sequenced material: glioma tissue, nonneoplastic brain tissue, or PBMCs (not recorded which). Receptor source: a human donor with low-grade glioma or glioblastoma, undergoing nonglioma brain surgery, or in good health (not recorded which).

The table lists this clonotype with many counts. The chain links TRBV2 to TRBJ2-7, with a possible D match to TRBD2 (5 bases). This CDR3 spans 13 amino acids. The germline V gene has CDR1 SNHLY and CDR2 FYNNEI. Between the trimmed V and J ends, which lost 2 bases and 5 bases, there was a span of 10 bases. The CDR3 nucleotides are TGTGCCAGCAGTGAAAACGGAGGTGACGAGCAGTACTTC. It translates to CASSENGGDEQYF. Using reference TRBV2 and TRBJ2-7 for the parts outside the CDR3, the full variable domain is EPEVTQTPSHQVTQMGQEVILRCVPISNHLYFYWYRQILGQKVEFLVSFYNNEISEKSEIFDDQFSVERPDGSNFTLKIRSTKLEDSAMYFCASSENGGDEQYFGPGTRLTVT.

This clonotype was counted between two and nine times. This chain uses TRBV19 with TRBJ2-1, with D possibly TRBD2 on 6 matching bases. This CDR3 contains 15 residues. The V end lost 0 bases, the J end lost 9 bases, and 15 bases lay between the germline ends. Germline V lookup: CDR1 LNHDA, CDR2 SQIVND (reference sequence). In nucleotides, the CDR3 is TGTGCCAGTAGTATAGATTTGGTAGCGGTACGTGAGCAGTTCTTC. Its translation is CASSIDLVAVREQFF.

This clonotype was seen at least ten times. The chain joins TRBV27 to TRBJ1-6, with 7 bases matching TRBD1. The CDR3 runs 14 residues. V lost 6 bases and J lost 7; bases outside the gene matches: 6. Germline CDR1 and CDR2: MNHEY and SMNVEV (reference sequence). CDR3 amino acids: CASSPGTANSPLHF. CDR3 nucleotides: TGTGCCAGCAGCCCCGGGACAGCGAATTCACCCCTCCACTTT.

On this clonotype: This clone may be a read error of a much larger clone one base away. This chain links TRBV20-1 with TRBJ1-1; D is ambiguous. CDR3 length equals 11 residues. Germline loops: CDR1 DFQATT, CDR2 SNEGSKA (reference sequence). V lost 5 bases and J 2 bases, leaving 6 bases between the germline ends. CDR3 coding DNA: TGCAGTGCTCAGATTAACACTGAAGCTTTCTTT. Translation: CSAQINTEAFF.

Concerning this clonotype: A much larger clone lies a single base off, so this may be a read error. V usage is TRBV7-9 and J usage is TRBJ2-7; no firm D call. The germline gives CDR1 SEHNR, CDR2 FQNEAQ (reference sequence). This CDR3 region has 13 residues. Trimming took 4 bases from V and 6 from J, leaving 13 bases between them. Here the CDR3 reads CASSSRTKSEQYF. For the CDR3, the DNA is TGTGCCAGCAGCTCTCGAACCAAAAGCGAGCAGTACTTC. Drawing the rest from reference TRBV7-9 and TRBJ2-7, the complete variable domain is DTGVSQNPRHKITKRGQNVTFRCDPISEHNRLYWYRQTLGQGPEFLTYFQNEAQLEKSRLLSDRFSAERPKGSFSTLEIQRTEQGDSAMYLCASSSRTKSEQYFGPGTRLTVT.

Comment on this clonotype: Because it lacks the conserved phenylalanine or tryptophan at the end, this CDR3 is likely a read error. Written as DNA, the CDR3 is TGTGCCACCAGTGATCCTAGTTACACCGGGGAGCTGTTTTCT. Translating it yields CATSDPSYTGELFS. The chain combines TRBV24-1 with TRBJ2-2, with no clear D. The V and J ends lost 3 bases and 3 bases respectively, with 7 bases between them. The CDR3 sequence is 14 residues long. The germline V gene encodes CDR1 KGHDR and CDR2 SFDVKD.

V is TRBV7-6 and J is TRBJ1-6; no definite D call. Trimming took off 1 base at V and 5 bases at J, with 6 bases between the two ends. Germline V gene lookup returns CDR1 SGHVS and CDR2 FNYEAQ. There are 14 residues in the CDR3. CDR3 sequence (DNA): TGTGCCAGCAGCTTAGGTCAGGATAATTCACCCCTCCACTTT. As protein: CASSLGQDNSPLHF.

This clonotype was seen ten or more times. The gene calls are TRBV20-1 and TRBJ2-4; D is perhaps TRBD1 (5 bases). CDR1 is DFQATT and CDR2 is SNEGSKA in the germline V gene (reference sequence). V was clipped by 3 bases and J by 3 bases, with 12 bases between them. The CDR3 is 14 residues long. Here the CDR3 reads CSARQGLVKNIQYF. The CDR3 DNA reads TGCAGTGCTAGGCAGGGTTTGGTCAAAAACATTCAGTACTTC.

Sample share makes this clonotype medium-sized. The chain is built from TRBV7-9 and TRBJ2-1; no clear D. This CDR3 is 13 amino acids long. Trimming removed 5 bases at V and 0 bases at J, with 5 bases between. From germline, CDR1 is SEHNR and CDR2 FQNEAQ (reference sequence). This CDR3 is CASSEDSYNEQFF. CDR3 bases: TGTGCCAGCAGCGAAGACTCCTACAATGAGCAGTTCTTC.

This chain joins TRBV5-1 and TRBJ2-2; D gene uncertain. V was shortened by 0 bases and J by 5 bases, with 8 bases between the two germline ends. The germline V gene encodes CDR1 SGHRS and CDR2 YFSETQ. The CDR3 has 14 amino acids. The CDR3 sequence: CASSLGHGTGELFF. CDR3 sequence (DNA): TGCGCCAGCAGCTTGGGGCACGGGACCGGGGAGCTGTTTTTT. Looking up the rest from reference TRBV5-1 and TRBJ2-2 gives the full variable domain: KAGVTQTPRYLIKTRGQQVTLSCSPISGHRSVSWYQQTPGQGLQFLFEYFSETQRNKGNFPGRFSGRQFSNSRSEMNVSTLELGDSALYLCASSLGHGTGELFFGEGSRLTVL.

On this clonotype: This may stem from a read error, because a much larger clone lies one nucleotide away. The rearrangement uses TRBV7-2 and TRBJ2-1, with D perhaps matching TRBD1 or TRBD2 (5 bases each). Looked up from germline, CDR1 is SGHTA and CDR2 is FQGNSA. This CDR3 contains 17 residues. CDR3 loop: CANSLEYGASSYNEQFF. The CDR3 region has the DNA TGTGCCAACAGCTTAGAGTACGGGGCTAGCTCCTACAATGAGCAGTTCTTC.

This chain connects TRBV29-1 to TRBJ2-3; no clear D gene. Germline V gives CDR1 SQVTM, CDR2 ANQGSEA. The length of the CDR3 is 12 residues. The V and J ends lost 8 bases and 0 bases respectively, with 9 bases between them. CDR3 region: CSSQSSTDTQYF. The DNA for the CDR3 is TGCAGCTCGCAGTCTAGCACAGATACGCAGTATTTT.

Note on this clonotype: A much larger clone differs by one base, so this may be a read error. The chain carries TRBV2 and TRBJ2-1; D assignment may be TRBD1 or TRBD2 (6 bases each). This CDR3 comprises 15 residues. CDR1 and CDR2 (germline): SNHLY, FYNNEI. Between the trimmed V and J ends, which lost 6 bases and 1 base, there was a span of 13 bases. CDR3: CASRGGTSSYNEQFF. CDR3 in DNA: TGTGCCAGCAGAGGGGGGACTTCTTCCTACAATGAGCAGTTCTTC.

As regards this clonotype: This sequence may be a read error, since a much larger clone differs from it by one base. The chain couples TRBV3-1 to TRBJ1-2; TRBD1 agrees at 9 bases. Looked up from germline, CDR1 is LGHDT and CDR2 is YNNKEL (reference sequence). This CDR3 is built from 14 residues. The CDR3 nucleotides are TGTGCCGGCAGCCAGGGGACAGGGTTCTATGGCTACACCTTC. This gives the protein CAGSQGTGFYGYTF.

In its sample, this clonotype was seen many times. CDR3 in DNA: TGCAGTGCCCTTCTGGGCGGGAGTTACTACGAGCAGTACTTC. Protein product: CSALLGGSYYEQYF. This chain links TRBV20-1 with TRBJ2-7; TRBD2 matches at 7 bases. The CDR3 is 14 residues long. The germline V gene has CDR1 DFQATT and CDR2 SNEGSKA (reference sequence). V lost 6 bases, J lost 3 bases, and 11 bases stayed unmatched.

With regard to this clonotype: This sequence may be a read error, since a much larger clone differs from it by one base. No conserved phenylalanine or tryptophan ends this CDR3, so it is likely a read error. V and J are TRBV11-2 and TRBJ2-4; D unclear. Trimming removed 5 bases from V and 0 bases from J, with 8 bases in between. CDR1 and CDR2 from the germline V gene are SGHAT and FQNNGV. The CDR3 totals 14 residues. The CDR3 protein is CASSPDLAKNIQYI. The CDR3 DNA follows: TGTGCCAGCAGCCCGGATCTAGCCAAAAACATTCAGTACATC.

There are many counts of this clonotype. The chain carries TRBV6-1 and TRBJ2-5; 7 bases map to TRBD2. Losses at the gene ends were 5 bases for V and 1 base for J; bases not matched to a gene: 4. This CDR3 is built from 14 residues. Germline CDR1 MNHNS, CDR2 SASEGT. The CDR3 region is CASSTSSGQETQYF. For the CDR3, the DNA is TGTGCCAGCAGTACGTCTAGCGGCCAAGAGACCCAGTACTTC.

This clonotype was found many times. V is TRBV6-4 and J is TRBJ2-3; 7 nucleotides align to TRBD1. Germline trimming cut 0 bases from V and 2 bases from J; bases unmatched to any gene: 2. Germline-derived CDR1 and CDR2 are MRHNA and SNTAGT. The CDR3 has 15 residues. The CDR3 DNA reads TGTGCCAGCAGTGACTCAACAGGGGACACAGATACGCAGTATTTT. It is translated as CASSDSTGDTDTQYF.

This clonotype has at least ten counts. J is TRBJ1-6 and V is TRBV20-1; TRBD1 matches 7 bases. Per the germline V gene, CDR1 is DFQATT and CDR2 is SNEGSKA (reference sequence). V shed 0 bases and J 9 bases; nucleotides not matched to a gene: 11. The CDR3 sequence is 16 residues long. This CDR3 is CSARDNFQGDSSPLHF. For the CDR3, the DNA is TGCAGTGCTAGAGATAACTTTCAGGGGGATAGTTCACCCCTCCACTTT.

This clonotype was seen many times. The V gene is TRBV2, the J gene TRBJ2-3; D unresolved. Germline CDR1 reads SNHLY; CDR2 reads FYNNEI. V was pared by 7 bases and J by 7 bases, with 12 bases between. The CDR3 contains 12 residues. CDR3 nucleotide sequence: TGTGCCAGCATCTATAGCCTAAATACGCAGTATTTT. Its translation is CASIYSLNTQYF.

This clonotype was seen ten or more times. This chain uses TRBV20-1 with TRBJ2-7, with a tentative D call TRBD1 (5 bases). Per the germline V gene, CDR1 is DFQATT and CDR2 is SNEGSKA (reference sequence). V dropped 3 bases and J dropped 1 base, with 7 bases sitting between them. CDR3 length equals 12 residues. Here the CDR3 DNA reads TGCAGTGCTAGGGCAGGGTCCTACGAGCAGTACTTC. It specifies CSARAGSYEQYF.

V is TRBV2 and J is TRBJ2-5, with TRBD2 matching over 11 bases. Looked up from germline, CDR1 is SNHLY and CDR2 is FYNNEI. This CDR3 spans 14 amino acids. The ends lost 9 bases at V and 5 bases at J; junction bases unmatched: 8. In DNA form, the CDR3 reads TGTGCCAGTGGGACTAGCGGCCTTCATGAGACCCAGTACTTC. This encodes CASGTSGLHETQYF.